The clone carrying this T cell receptor (beta chain) was seen just once. What it binds is unknown. This sample was taken from a study of Ad26.COV2.S vaccination and SARS-CoV-2 variants. Study context: Ad26.COV2.S was injected intramuscularly once or twice, 56 days apart. Study results and limitations: Similar non-spike TCR breadth was observed in recipients of vaccine and of placebo. Analyses that measured TCR breadth and depth may have underestimated total T cell responses.

In germline, CDR1 is SGHTA, CDR2 FQGNSA. The CDR3 is 16 amino acids. V lost 4 bases to trimming and J lost 5 bases, with 17 bases between them. TCRdb keeps only in-frame clones here, not all; method: immunoSEQ multiplex PCR. The data show more than 300,000 clones, with less than 90% seen just once and approximately 5.9% held by the top ten. Sample treatment: 19 received Ad26.COV2.S at low or high dose, single or two shots; about 5 received placebo; per-sample allocation not given. Samples came from day 63 after the first vaccine or placebo injection. The vaccine antigen was prefusion-stabilized Wuhan SARS-CoV-2 spike.

The origin of this receptor is a person between 18 and 65 years old who received the Ad26.COV2.S COVID-19 vaccine or a placebo. This sample comprised peripheral blood, obtained in a trial of Ad26.COV2.S vaccine versus placebo. The chain couples TRBV7-2 to TRBJ2-2; a weak D match, TRBD2 (6 bases). CDR3 sequence reads: CASSSSGTQKTGELFF. The DNA of the CDR3 is TGTGCCAGCAGCTCCAGTGGGACTCAAAAGACCGGGGAGCTGTTTTTT.